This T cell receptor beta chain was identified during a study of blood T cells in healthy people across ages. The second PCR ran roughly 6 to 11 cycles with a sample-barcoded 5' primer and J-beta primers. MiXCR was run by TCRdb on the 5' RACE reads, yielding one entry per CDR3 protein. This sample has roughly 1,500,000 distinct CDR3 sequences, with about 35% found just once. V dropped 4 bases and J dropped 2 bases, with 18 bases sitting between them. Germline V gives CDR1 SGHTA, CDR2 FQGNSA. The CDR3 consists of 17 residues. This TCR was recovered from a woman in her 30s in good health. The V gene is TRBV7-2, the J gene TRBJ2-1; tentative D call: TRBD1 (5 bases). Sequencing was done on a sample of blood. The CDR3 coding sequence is TGTGCCAGCAGCTCCTTGTTTGGGGCTACCCCCTACAATGAGCAGTTCTTC. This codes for CASSSLFGATPYNEQFF.